The 32 T cell receptor beta chains below all came from one sample that was sequenced in a study of blood T cell repertoires in COVID-19. The table came from immunoSEQ multiplex PCR; TCRdb's copy has only in-frame clones and leaves some out. The sample lists hundreds of thousands of clones, roughly nine tenths seen once, with 0.82% in the top ten. Material: peripheral blood. All receptors derive from a man aged 60 to 75 with COVID-19, enrolled during active disease.

CDR3 sequence reads: CASSRRTGAGSGGYTF. The CDR3, as DNA: TGTGCCAGCAGCAGACGGACAGGGGCGGGTTCGGGGGGCTACACCTTC. The chain recombines TRBV9 with TRBJ1-2, with 9 bases that match TRBD1. The CDR3 contains 16 residues. CDR1 is SGDLS and CDR2 is YYNGEE in the germline V gene. The V and J ends lost 4 bases and 8 bases, in that order; junction bases with no gene match: 15.

The chain is built from TRBV7-3 and TRBJ2-1; 7 bases line up with TRBD1. V was clipped by 2 bases and J by 0 bases; unmatched bases: 4. Germline V gene data show CDR1 as SGHTA and CDR2 as FQGTGA. There are 16 residues in the CDR3. CDR3 sequence reads: CASSLATGPSYNEQFF. The CDR3 DNA reads TGTGCCAGCAGCTTAGCGACAGGGCCCTCCTACAATGAGCAGTTCTTC.

This clone is a singleton in its sample. V usage is TRBV28 and J usage is TRBJ1-1; TRBD1 might be the D (5 bases). This CDR3 region has 15 residues. Between the trimmed V and J ends, which lost 1 base and 1 base, there was a span of 10 bases. Germline loops: CDR1 MDHEN, CDR2 SYDVKM. The CDR3 here is CASSLYGQGNTEAFF. CDR3 coding DNA: TGTGCCAGCAGTTTATATGGCCAGGGGAACACTGAAGCTTTCTTT.

Remarks on this clone: The same CDR3 also results from other DNA sequences found in this sample. The V gene is TRBV7-2, the J gene TRBJ2-1, with 8 bases matching TRBD1. The CDR3 is 15 residues long. Germline V gives CDR1 SGHTA, CDR2 FQGNSA. V dropped 0 bases and J dropped 4; count of bases not matched to a gene: 2. CDR3 nucleotide sequence: TGTGCCAGCAGCTTAGCTCAGGGGGCATACAATGAGCAGTTCTTC. Translated: CASSLAQGAYNEQFF.

This rearrangement joins TRBV29-1 to TRBJ1-4; D is uncertain. This CDR3 is built from 15 residues. Germline V gene sequence: CDR1 SQVTM, CDR2 ANQGSEA. V was trimmed by 1 base and J by 0 bases, leaving 9 bases between them. CDR3: CSVEGRSATNEKLFF. Here the CDR3 DNA reads TGCAGCGTTGAAGGTCGGAGTGCAACTAATGAAAAACTGTTTTTT. Using reference TRBV29-1 and TRBJ1-4 for the parts outside the CDR3, the full variable domain is SAVISQKPSRDICQRGTSLTIQCQVDSQVTMMFWYRQQPGQSLTLIATANQGSEATYESGFVIDKFPISRPNLTFSTLTVSNMSPEDSSIYLCSVEGRSATNEKLFFGSGTQLSVL.

This chain joins TRBV3-1 (or the pseudogene TRBV3-2) and TRBJ2-7; tentatively, D is TRBD2 (5 bases). Per germline, CDR1 LGHDT and CDR2 YNNKEL (reference sequence). The length of the CDR3 is 14 residues. V lost 6 bases to trimming and J lost 2 bases, with 14 bases between them. CDR3 in amino acids: CASRLEGSPYEQYF. The CDR3 DNA follows: TGTGCCAGCAGACTTGAGGGCAGCCCCTACGAGCAGTACTTC.

The chain couples TRBV2 to TRBJ2-7; 9 bases are shared with TRBD1. CDR3 length equals 14 residues. Germline CDR1 SNHLY, CDR2 FYNNEI. The V gene end was trimmed by 6 bases and the J gene end by 0 bases; junction bases not matched to a gene: 3. CDR3 residues: CASRTGGLSYEQYF. The CDR3 region has the DNA TGTGCCAGCAGGACAGGGGGACTCTCCTACGAGCAGTACTTC.

This clone was found once. The gene calls are TRBV19 and TRBJ1-5; TRBD1 might be the D (6 bases). Germline-derived CDR1 and CDR2 are LNHDA and SQIVND (reference sequence). The CDR3 totals 17 residues. V lost 5 bases and J 4 bases, leaving 21 bases between the germline ends. The CDR3 reads CASSSSLVRGTNQPQHF. The CDR3, as DNA: TGTGCCAGTAGTTCCTCTCTTGTCAGGGGTACGAATCAGCCCCAGCATTTT.

The chain carries TRBV7-3 and TRBJ2-2, with TRBD1 identical over 12 bases. The V gene end was trimmed by 5 bases and the J gene end by 4 bases; junction bases not matched to a gene: 14. The germline V gene has CDR1 SGHTA and CDR2 FQGTGA. The CDR3 consists of 19 residues. The CDR3 is CASSPSGTGGLLGTGELFF. The CDR3 nucleotides read TGTGCCAGCAGCCCGTCCGGGACAGGGGGCCTACTAGGCACCGGGGAGCTGTTTTTT.

This chain joins TRBV27 and TRBJ2-7; 10 bases align to TRBD1. CDR3 length equals 15 residues. In germline, CDR1 is MNHEY, CDR2 SMNVEV (reference sequence). The junction had 8 bases not matched to a gene; V was cut back by 5 bases and J by 4 bases. Here the CDR3 DNA reads TGTGCCAGCAGTAGACAGGGGGCCGGGCCATACGAGCAGTACTTC. Translation: CASSRQGAGPYEQYF.

The chain links TRBV27 to TRBJ2-7, with 12 bases that match TRBD2. The germline V gene encodes CDR1 MNHEY and CDR2 SMNVEV (reference sequence). CDR3 size: 16 residues. V lost 2 bases, J lost 4 bases, and 6 bases stayed unmatched. CDR3 amino acids: CASSLNPLAGGYEQYF. CDR3 sequence (DNA): TGTGCCAGCAGTTTAAACCCACTAGCGGGGGGATACGAGCAGTACTTC.

The chain couples TRBV28 to TRBJ1-2; 9 positions match TRBD1. With V trimmed by 7 bases and J by 4 bases, 10 bases remained unmatched. The germline CDR1 and CDR2 sequences are MDHEN and SYDVKM. The CDR3 is 15 residues long. The CDR3 loop reads CASTSSGQGFYGYTF. The DNA of the CDR3 is TGTGCCAGCACCTCCTCGGGACAGGGCTTCTATGGCTACACCTTC.

The chain joins TRBV3-1 (or the pseudogene TRBV3-2) to TRBJ1-3, with unresolved D. The CDR3 extends over 16 amino acids. The V gene's germline CDR1 is LGHDT and CDR2 YNNKEL (reference sequence). V lost 2 bases and J lost 0, with 11 bases in between. CDR3 residues: CASSQNAAYSGNTIYF. In DNA, the CDR3 is TGTGCCAGCAGCCAAAATGCGGCCTACTCTGGAAACACCATATATTTT.

The chain carries TRBV9 and TRBJ1-4; 7 bases align to TRBD1. CDR1 is SGDLS, CDR2 YYNGEE, per germline. The junction had 3 bases not matched to a gene; V was cut back by 2 bases and J by 5 bases. The CDR3 is 14 amino acids. In nucleotides, the CDR3 is TGTGCCAGCAGCGTGACAGGGACCAATGAAAAACTGTTTTTT. Translating gives CASSVTGTNEKLFF.

This chain's CDR3 is CASSQEIQGNTEAFF. CDR3 in DNA: TGTGCCAGCAGCCAAGAGATCCAGGGGAACACTGAAGCTTTCTTT. The J gene is TRBJ1-1, the V gene TRBV4-2; D may be TRBD1 (5 bases). V gave up 0 bases and J gave up 1 base, with 9 bases separating them. CDR3 size: 15 residues. Germline V gives CDR1 LGHNA, CDR2 YNFKEQ.

This rearrangement joins TRBV25-1 to TRBJ1-1; the D is unclear. The CDR3 length is 11 residues. Trimming took 5 bases from V and 8 from J, leaving 9 bases between them. Germline CDR1 MGHDK, CDR2 SYGVNS. The CDR3 nucleotides are TGTGCCAGCAGTTACGTACAGGAAGCTTTCTTT. It codes for CASSYVQEAFF. Full variable domain (missing parts from reference TRBV25-1 and TRBJ1-1): EADIYQTPRYLVIGTGKKITLECSQTMGHDKMYWYQQDPGMELHLIHYSYGVNSTEKGDLSSESTVSRIRTEHFPLTLESARPSHTSQYLCASSYVQEAFFGQGTRLTVV.

The J gene is TRBJ1-2, the V gene TRBV5-4; 7 positions agree with TRBD1. V was clipped by 4 bases and J by 5 bases; unmatched bases: 5. This CDR3 comprises 13 residues. From germline, CDR1 is SGHNT and CDR2 YYREEE (reference sequence). The CDR3 DNA is TGTGCCAGCAGCGACGACAGGGTATATGGCTACACCTTC. Its translation is CASSDDRVYGYTF.

V is TRBV19 and J is TRBJ1-5; tentatively, D is TRBD1 (5 bases). Germline V lookup: CDR1 LNHDA, CDR2 SQIVND (reference sequence). V was pared by 5 bases and J by 1 base, with 12 bases between. There are 15 residues in the CDR3. DNA of the CDR3: TGTGCCAGTAGTGGCGGGGGTTTGAGCAATCAGCCCCAGCATTTT. This sequence encodes CASSGGGLSNQPQHF.

J is TRBJ2-7 and V is TRBV28; 7 bases match TRBD2. There are 15 residues in the CDR3. V was pared by 3 bases and J by 2 bases, with 7 bases of the junction left unmatched. In germline, CDR1 is MDHEN, CDR2 SYDVKM. The CDR3 loop reads CASSLGGAGAYEQYF. DNA of the CDR3: TGTGCCAGCAGTTTGGGAGGGGCGGGGGCCTACGAGCAGTACTTC. The complete variable domain, with remaining parts taken from reference TRBV28 and TRBJ2-7, reads DVKVTQSSRYLVKRTGEKVFLECVQDMDHENMFWYRQDPGLGLRLIYFSYDVKMKEKGDIPEGYSVSREKKERFSLILESASTNQTSMYLCASSLGGAGAYEQYFGPGTRLTVT.

This chain links TRBV12-3 or TRBV12-4 with TRBJ2-5, with 8 bases fitting TRBD2. This CDR3 spans 13 amino acids. Trimming at V came to 6 bases and at J to 5 bases, leaving 5 bases not matched to a gene. The DNA of the CDR3 is TGTGCCAGCAGCCCGCGGGGGGAGGAGACCCAGTACTTC. It codes for CASSPRGEETQYF.

The chain combines TRBV7-9 with TRBJ2-1; 7 bases fit TRBD2. Germline CDR1 reads SEHNR; CDR2 reads FQNEAQ (reference sequence). There are 14 residues in the CDR3. V trimming: 5 bases; J trimming: 3 bases; junction bases outside the gene matches: 4. The CDR3 loop is CASSQRGFYNEQFF. CDR3 DNA: TGTGCCAGCAGCCAGCGGGGTTTCTACAATGAGCAGTTCTTC.

The V call is TRBV5-1, the J call TRBJ2-3, with 13 bases matching TRBD2. Germline V lookup: CDR1 SGHRS, CDR2 YFSETQ. After removal of 3 bases from V and 4 bases from J, the junction contained 5 bases not matched to a gene. CDR3 length: 16 residues. DNA of the CDR3: TGCGCCAGCAGCTCACTAGCGGGGGGGCAAGCAGATACGCAGTATTTT. Encoded protein: CASSSLAGGQADTQYF.

This clone showed up just once. The chain employs TRBV10-3 and TRBJ1-3; 7 bases are a match to TRBD1. The V gene end was trimmed by 3 bases and the J gene end by 2 bases; junction bases not matched to a gene: 4. CDR3 length: 15 amino acids. Germline CDR1 is ENHRY and CDR2 is SYGVKD. CDR3 bases: TGTGCCATCAGTGATCCTACAGGGGCTGGAAACACCATATATTTT. Its protein product is CAISDPTGAGNTIYF.

The chain couples TRBV19 to TRBJ1-5; TRBD1 matches 7 bases. After removal of 5 bases from V and 2 bases from J, the junction contained 6 bases not matched to a gene. This CDR3 contains 15 residues. From germline, CDR1 is LNHDA and CDR2 SQIVND (reference sequence). The DNA of the CDR3 is TGTGCCAGTAGTGGGGTGGGGACAGGCAATCAGCCCCAGCATTTT. This encodes CASSGVGTGNQPQHF. The whole variable domain, remainder taken from reference TRBV19 and TRBJ1-5, is DGGITQSPKYLFRKEGQNVTLSCEQNLNHDAMYWYRQDPGQGLRLIYYSQIVNDFQKGDIAEGYSVSREKKESFPLTVTSAQKNPTAFYLCASSGVGTGNQPQHFGDGTRLSIL.

The V gene is TRBV19, the J gene TRBJ1-5, with TRBD1 identical over 8 bases. V was pared by 6 bases and J by 3 bases, with 7 bases of the junction left unmatched. The germline V gene encodes CDR1 LNHDA and CDR2 SQIVND (reference sequence). This CDR3 contains 15 residues. CDR3 sequence reads: CASSNQGAVNQPQHF. In DNA, the CDR3 is TGTGCCAGTAGCAACCAGGGGGCGGTCAATCAGCCCCAGCATTTT.

The rearrangement joins TRBV25-1 to TRBJ2-2, with 7 bases lining up with TRBD2. The CDR3 spans 13 residues. V trimming: 6 bases; J trimming: 4 bases; junction bases outside the gene matches: 2. From germline, CDR1 is MGHDK and CDR2 SYGVNS. This chain's CDR3 is CASRIAGTGELFF. Written as DNA, the CDR3 is TGTGCCAGCAGAATAGCGGGCACCGGGGAGCTGTTTTTT. The full variable domain, with the rest looked up from reference TRBV25-1 and TRBJ2-2, is EADIYQTPRYLVIGTGKKITLECSQTMGHDKMYWYQQDPGMELHLIHYSYGVNSTEKGDLSSESTVSRIRTEHFPLTLESARPSHTSQYLCASRIAGTGELFFGEGSRLTVL.

This chain connects TRBV9 to TRBJ1-3, with 7 bases that match TRBD1. Trimming took 4 bases from V and 7 from J; bases not matched to a gene: 11. This CDR3 contains 15 residues. CDR1 is SGDLS, CDR2 YYNGEE, per germline. The CDR3, as DNA: TGTGCCAGCAGCACCACAGGGGCTAGGCCTAACACCATATATTTT. Its protein product is CASSTTGARPNTIYF.

The rearrangement links TRBV6-5 to TRBJ2-7; 8 bases agree with TRBD1. Trimming removed 0 bases from V and 0 bases from J; junction bases left unmatched: 4. The germline CDR1 and CDR2 sequences are MNHEY and SVGAGI. The CDR3 is made up of 16 amino acids. CDR3 in amino acids: CASSYSGTGTSYEQYF. In nucleotides, the CDR3 is TGTGCCAGCAGTTACTCTGGGACAGGTACCTCCTACGAGCAGTACTTC.

The chain has TRBV29-1 and TRBJ2-7; D is possibly TRBD2 (6 bases). The germline V gene has CDR1 SQVTM and CDR2 ANQGSEA. The CDR3 length is 15 residues. V shed 6 bases and J shed 4 bases, with 22 bases lying between them. CDR3 residues: CSVEGSGNIGYEQYF. DNA of the CDR3: TGCAGCGTGGAGGGATCAGGGAATATAGGTTACGAGCAGTACTTC.

This chain joins TRBV30 and TRBJ1-1, with D perhaps matching TRBD1 (5 bases). This CDR3 spans 17 amino acids. The V end lost 0 bases, the J end lost 7 bases, and 24 bases lay between the germline ends. Germline CDR1 and CDR2: GTSNPN and SVGIG (reference sequence). The CDR3 reads CAWSVGRARISWNEAFF. Here the CDR3 DNA reads TGTGCCTGGAGTGTAGGCAGGGCCCGAATCTCTTGGAATGAAGCTTTCTTT.

This chain connects TRBV11-2 to TRBJ2-2, with TRBD2 as a possible D gene (6 bases). Trimming stripped 5 bases from V and 4 bases from J, with 23 bases between. CDR1 and CDR2 (germline): SGHAT, FQNNGV. This CDR3 region has 18 residues. The CDR3 here is CASSRGLFQGTFTGELFF. Written as DNA, the CDR3 is TGTGCCAGCAGCCGGGGACTTTTTCAGGGAACTTTCACCGGGGAGCTGTTTTTT.

The chain uses TRBV7-9 and TRBJ1-4, with D possibly TRBD1 on 6 matching bases. V lost 2 bases to trimming and J lost 3 bases, with 22 bases between them. Germline loops: CDR1 SEHNR, CDR2 FQNEAQ (reference sequence). CDR3 length: 19 residues. The CDR3 reads CASSLIQGILGGANEKLFF. CDR3 DNA sequence: TGTGCCAGCAGCTTAATACAGGGAATATTGGGTGGAGCTAATGAAAAACTGTTTTTT.